Following are 20 T cell receptor beta chains from one sample sequenced in a study of cytomegalovirus exposure and HLA in healthy donors. PCR primers comprised 60 Vbeta and 13 Jbeta primers. Generated by immunoSEQ multiplex PCR, the TCRdb table keeps only in-frame clones and is missing some. The table has 130,000 to 150,000 clones, roughly 79% seen once. Input material: PBMCs. These receptors were collected from a woman aged 60-70 years in good health and CMV-seropositive.

The rearrangement links TRBV25-1 to TRBJ2-7, with 10 bases matching TRBD2. V was pared by 1 base and J by 11 bases, with 11 bases of the junction left unmatched. Germline lookup yields CDR1 MGHDK and CDR2 SYGVNS. This CDR3 contains 15 residues. In DNA form, the CDR3 reads TGTGCCAGCAGTGAATCCAATGGACTAGCGGAGTGGAAGTACTTC. It codes for CASSESNGLAEWKYF.

J is TRBJ2-7 and V is TRBV28; 8 bases map to TRBD1. This CDR3 is built from 13 residues. The junction had 10 bases not matched to a gene; V was cut back by 10 bases and J by 5 bases. CDR1 and CDR2 (germline): MDHEN, SYDVKM. The CDR3 coding sequence is TGTGCCACCCTCCGGACAGGGCCTGACGAGCAGTACTTC. Its translation is CATLRTGPDEQYF.

The chain is built from TRBV19 and TRBJ1-5; possibly TRBD1 for D (6 bases). The CDR3 runs 15 residues. Trimming removed 7 bases from V and 5 bases from J, with 18 bases in between. The germline V gene encodes CDR1 LNHDA and CDR2 SQIVND (reference sequence). CDR3 in amino acids: CASTQGPHLDQPQHF. DNA of the CDR3: TGTGCCAGTACCCAGGGGCCCCACTTGGATCAGCCCCAGCATTTT.

This clone was observed a handful of times. The V and J genes are TRBV30 and TRBJ1-5; D is perhaps TRBD1 (6 bases). The length of the CDR3 is 12 residues. V gave up 0 bases and J gave up 14 bases, with 14 bases separating them. The germline V gene encodes CDR1 GTSNPN and CDR2 SVGIG (reference sequence). The CDR3 region has the DNA TGTGCCTGGAGTGTCTCAGGGGAAGCGAAGCATTTT. Amino acids: CAWSVSGEAKHF.

This chain links TRBV11-2 with TRBJ2-7; no clear D. Germline values: CDR1 SGHAT, CDR2 FQNNGV. The ends were cut back, 0 bases at V and 3 bases at J, with 9 bases in the middle. The CDR3 is 14 amino acids. The CDR3 here is CASSLDTRIYEQYF. The CDR3 nucleotides are TGTGCCAGCAGCTTAGATACGCGGATCTACGAGCAGTACTTC.

The rearrangement uses TRBV15 and TRBJ2-5; possible D gene TRBD2, 5 bases. CDR3 length equals 15 residues. Per the germline V gene, CDR1 is LNHNV and CDR2 is YYDKDF (reference sequence). Trimming shortened V by 0 bases and J by 5 bases, and 13 bases separated the two germline ends. DNA for the CDR3: TGTGCCACCAGCAGAGACCAAGGCCGCGGGGAGACCCAGTACTTC. Translating it yields CATSRDQGRGETQYF.

The chain combines TRBV5-1 with TRBJ2-7, with D perhaps TRBD2 (6 bases). Trimming pared 2 bases from V and 4 bases from J, leaving 7 bases between. The germline V gene has CDR1 SGHRS and CDR2 YFSETQ. The CDR3 spans 12 residues. CDR3 residues: CASSFRGYEQYF. CDR3 nucleotides: TGCGCCAGCAGCTTTCGGGGGTACGAGCAGTACTTC.

V usage is TRBV15 and J usage is TRBJ1-5; 7 bases are a match to TRBD1. The CDR3 runs to 16 residues. CDR1 and CDR2 from the germline V gene are LNHNV and YYDKDF (reference sequence). With 3 bases clipped from V and 6 bases from J, the junction kept 11 bases outside the gene matches. The CDR3 reads CATSRRGAGGSQPQHF. CDR3 DNA sequence: TGTGCCACCAGCAGGAGAGGTGCAGGGGGTAGTCAGCCCCAGCATTTT.

The V and J genes are TRBV6-6 and TRBJ1-5; 7 positions match TRBD1. The CDR3 loop spans 16 amino acids. Germline V gene sequence: CDR1 MNHNY, CDR2 SVGAGI (reference sequence). The trim removed 6 bases at V and 2 bases at J, leaving 10 bases unmatched. CDR3 residues: CASRGTGAQGNQPQHF. DNA of the CDR3: TGTGCCAGCAGGGGAACAGGGGCTCAAGGCAATCAGCCCCAGCATTTT.

The V call is TRBV28, the J call TRBJ2-2, with D unresolved. The ends were cut back, 7 bases at V and 4 bases at J, with 10 bases in the middle. The CDR3 totals 13 residues. Germline V gene lookup returns CDR1 MDHEN and CDR2 SYDVKM. The CDR3 region has the DNA TGTGCCAGCAACGATTGGGCCACCGGGGAGCTGTTTTTT. This sequence encodes CASNDWATGELFF. The full variable domain, its missing parts supplied by reference TRBV28 and TRBJ2-2, is DVKVTQSSRYLVKRTGEKVFLECVQDMDHENMFWYRQDPGLGLRLIYFSYDVKMKEKGDIPEGYSVSREKKERFSLILESASTNQTSMYLCASNDWATGELFFGEGSRLTVL.

A word on this clone: It is likely a read error, because the conserved phenylalanine at the end of the CDR3 is missing. Because the CDR3's place on the DNA is in doubt, the DNA is left out and the CDR3 is given as listed by TCRdb. The chain carries TRBV21-1 and TRBJ2-4; TRBD1, as called in the table, went unchecked against the DNA. TRBV21-1 is an annotated pseudogene. The CDR3 extends over 16 residues, inclusive of both ends. The CDR3 protein is CASSKDRFGDRGLEWV.

J is TRBJ1-1 and V is TRBV7-2, with D hard to call. This CDR3 contains 11 residues. CDR1 and CDR2 (germline): SGHTA, FQGNSA. The V end lost 5 bases, the J end lost 7 bases, and 8 bases lay between the germline ends. The CDR3 region is CASSPISEAFF. CDR3 sequence (DNA): TGTGCCAGCAGCCCAATCAGTGAAGCTTTCTTT.

The CDR3 DNA reads TGTGCCAGCAGCTTACTAGCCAGTAGCACAGATACGCAGTATTTT. Its protein product is CASSLLASSTDTQYF. The chain employs TRBV5-5 and TRBJ2-3; the D gene is possibly TRBD2 (6 bases). CDR3 size: 15 residues. The V and J ends lost 2 bases and 0 bases respectively, with 10 bases between them. CDR1 SGHKS and CDR2 YYEKEE come from the germline V gene (reference sequence).

J is TRBJ2-1 and V is TRBV2, with TRBD2 matching over 7 bases. Germline V CDR1 and CDR2: SNHLY, FYNNEI. After removal of 3 bases from V and 0 bases from J, the junction contained 2 bases not matched to a gene. The CDR3 runs 15 residues. CDR3 nucleotide sequence: TGTGCCAGCAGTGACGGGGGGAGCTCCTACAATGAGCAGTTCTTC. Its protein is CASSDGGSSYNEQFF.

This clone was seen more than once but under ten times. The chain carries TRBV6-5 and TRBJ2-3; 10 nucleotides agree with TRBD2. The junction had 1 base not matched to a gene; V was cut back by 2 bases and J by 2 bases. This CDR3 has 15 residues. The germline V gene has CDR1 MNHEY and CDR2 SVGAGI. The CDR3 DNA reads as TGTGCCAGCAGTTACGGGACTAGCGACACAGATACGCAGTATTTT. Its translation is CASSYGTSDTDTQYF.

This clone was seen a few times. The chain recombines TRBV5-8 with TRBJ2-1; 7 bases align to TRBD2. The trim removed 4 bases at V and 6 bases at J, leaving 10 bases unmatched. The CDR3 runs 15 residues. Germline V gene sequence: CDR1 SGHTS, CDR2 YDEGEE. The CDR3 is CASSPWVAGPNEQFF. Written as DNA, the CDR3 is TGTGCCAGCAGCCCCTGGGTAGCGGGCCCCAATGAGCAGTTCTTC.

The CDR3, as DNA: TGTGCCAGCAGCTCGGTCGGACTAGGGAACACCGGGGAGCTGTTTTTT. Protein sequence: CASSSVGLGNTGELFF. The V gene is TRBV11-2, the J gene TRBJ2-2; TRBD2 aligns across 7 bases. CDR3 length: 16 residues. Germline CDR1 reads SGHAT; CDR2 reads FQNNGV. The V segment lost 4 bases and the J segment 1 base; nucleotides outside the gene matches: 6.

DNA of the CDR3: TGTGCCAGTAGTCGAGGACAGGGGATTAACTATGGCTACACCTTC. Amino acids: CASSRGQGINYGYTF. The V gene is TRBV19, the J gene TRBJ1-2; 9 bases agree with TRBD1. Germline V gene sequence: CDR1 LNHDA, CDR2 SQIVND (reference sequence). The CDR3 length is 15 residues. The V gene end was trimmed by 5 bases and the J gene end by 1 base; junction bases not matched to a gene: 5.

The chain carries TRBV15 and TRBJ2-7; 8 nucleotides align to TRBD2. The ends lost 0 bases at V and 7 bases at J; junction bases unmatched: 8. Germline V gives CDR1 LNHNV, CDR2 YYDKDF (reference sequence). The CDR3 length is 15 residues. The CDR3 is CATSRDAGLVGEQYF. Here the CDR3 DNA reads TGTGCCACCAGCAGAGATGCGGGACTAGTGGGTGAGCAGTACTTC.

This chain connects TRBV2 to TRBJ2-3; 13 bases map to TRBD2. The CDR3 runs 15 residues. V was clipped by 6 bases and J by 7 bases; unmatched bases: 7. CDR1 and CDR2 (germline): SNHLY, FYNNEI. CDR3 coding DNA: TGTGCCAGCAGCCCACTAGCGGGAGGGCCGAATACGCAGTATTTT. Amino acids: CASSPLAGGPNTQYF.